The clone carrying this T cell receptor (beta chain) was recorded many times. As yet, its antigen is unknown. The sample originates from a study of T-cell memory formation after mild COVID-19. Study information: Largely, TCR clusters stayed within a single donor.

MiXCR was run by TCRdb on the 5' RACE reads, yielding one entry per CDR3 protein. The data contain 150,000 to 200,000 distinct CDR3 sequences, 11% of them singletons. Trimming took off 3 bases at V and 8 bases at J, with 22 bases between the two ends. The CDR3 covers 17 residues. Germline loops: CDR1 SEHNR, CDR2 FQNEAQ (reference sequence). Overall study results and limits: CD4/CD8 balance held among clones contracting day 15 to 85, and later expanders leaned CD4+. Pre-infection memory showed some responding clones, and this suggested that cross-reactive memory joined.

J is TRBJ1-4 and V is TRBV7-9, with unresolved D. This receptor was identified in a man aged 18 to 29 who had mild COVID-19 (a few samples of this study predate the infection). Cell type and time point are not known. The sequenced sample consisted of PBMCs or a T cell subset sorted from them (not recorded which). CDR3 DNA sequence: TGTGCCAGCAGCTTCCCGGGAAGCTCCTCGTTTGACGAAAAACTGTTTTTT. Its translation: CASSFPGSSSFDEKLFF.